Each of the 31 T cell receptor beta chains below was sequenced from the same sample in a study of shared clonotypes between healthy human individuals. Here immunoSEQ multiplex PCR was the method, and the copy in TCRdb shows in-frame clones only, minus some. The sample has approximately 1,000,000 clones; approximately 80% are singletons. The sequencing input was memory CD4+ T cells from PBMCs. Stated subset: CD45RA-negative fraction. These TCRs come from a man aged 18-30 years in good health. Some clones in this sample may be carry-over from other donors' samples.

The rearrangement joins TRBV9 to TRBJ2-2; 16 nucleotides line up with TRBD2. The ends lost 3 bases at V and 4 bases at J; junction bases unmatched: 3. Germline V gene lookup returns CDR1 SGDLS and CDR2 YYNGEE. CDR3 length: 17 residues. The CDR3 is CASSEGLAGGLTGELFF. The CDR3 DNA follows: TGTGCCAGCAGCGAGGGACTAGCGGGAGGGCTCACCGGGGAGCTGTTTTTT.

V usage is TRBV9 and J usage is TRBJ1-1; possible D gene TRBD1, 5 bases. V was pared by 4 bases and J by 2 bases, with 9 bases between. Germline V gene lookup returns CDR1 SGDLS and CDR2 YYNGEE. The CDR3 covers 13 residues. Written as DNA, the CDR3 is TGTGCCAGCAGCACCCAGGGAAACACTGAAGCTTTCTTT. It specifies CASSTQGNTEAFF.

The chain has TRBV2 and TRBJ1-6; D is perhaps TRBD1 (5 bases). Per germline, CDR1 SNHLY and CDR2 FYNNEI. Trimming stripped 7 bases from V and 7 bases from J, with 5 bases between. CDR3 length equals 11 residues. The CDR3 sequence: CASTGNSPLHF. The CDR3 bases are TGTGCCAGCACAGGGAATTCACCCCTCCACTTT.

This chain uses TRBV19 with TRBJ2-3; D call uncertain. Germline-derived CDR1 and CDR2 are LNHDA and SQIVND (reference sequence). The CDR3 is made up of 14 amino acids. The V end lost 5 bases, the J end lost 6 bases, and 15 bases lay between the germline ends. The DNA for the CDR3 is TGTGCCAGTAGTTCCACTGAGACCCCGGATACGCAGTATTTT. The encoded protein is CASSSTETPDTQYF. Combining the CDR3 with reference TRBV19 and TRBJ2-3 gives the whole variable domain DGGITQSPKYLFRKEGQNVTLSCEQNLNHDAMYWYRQDPGQGLRLIYYSQIVNDFQKGDIAEGYSVSREKKESFPLTVTSAQKNPTAFYLCASSSTETPDTQYFGPGTRLTVL.

The rearrangement joins TRBV28 to TRBJ2-3, with 8 bases aligning to TRBD2. This CDR3 has 15 residues. CDR1 and CDR2 (germline): MDHEN, SYDVKM. V was pared by 8 bases and J by 0 bases, with 7 bases of the junction left unmatched. CDR3 loop: CASARTSPSTDTQYF. CDR3 nucleotide sequence: TGTGCCAGCGCACGGACTAGCCCTAGCACAGATACGCAGTATTTT.

This clone has a handful of counts. This chain joins TRBV15 and TRBJ1-1, with D hard to call. Trimming removed 1 base at V and 0 bases at J, with 6 bases between. Germline V gives CDR1 LNHNV, CDR2 YYDKDF (reference sequence). The CDR3 is 14 residues long. CDR3: CATSRVTVNTEAFF. The DNA of the CDR3 is TGTGCCACCAGCAGAGTTACAGTGAACACTGAAGCTTTCTTT.

About this clone: A read error likely explains this, since a far larger clone differs by one base. The CDR3 here is CASRRALGGNTQYF. CDR3 in DNA: TGCGCCAGCAGGAGGGCCCTTGGCGGAAATACGCAGTATTTT. V and J are TRBV5-1 and TRBJ2-3; tentative D call: TRBD2 (5 bases). CDR3 length: 14 residues. Germline CDR1 is SGHRS and CDR2 is YFSETQ. V was trimmed by 5 bases and J by 7 bases, leaving 17 bases between them.

Comments on this clone: The same CDR3 also results from other DNA sequences found in this sample. In DNA form, the CDR3 reads TGTGCCAGCAGTCTGCAGGGTAATGAAAAACTGTTTTTT. This translates into CASSLQGNEKLFF. This chain uses TRBV6-1 with TRBJ1-4; D perhaps matches TRBD1 (5 bases). V was clipped by 5 bases and J by 4 bases, with 8 bases between them. CDR1 and CDR2 (germline): MNHNS, SASEGT. CDR3 length: 13 residues.

This clone has a count of ten or more. The chain employs TRBV19 and TRBJ2-7, with a possible D match to TRBD2 (6 bases). V was trimmed by 4 bases and J by 2 bases, leaving 15 bases between them. This CDR3 is built from 15 residues. CDR1 is LNHDA, CDR2 SQIVND, per germline (reference sequence). The CDR3 loop reads CASSKVTGVAYEQYF. CDR3 DNA: TGTGCCAGTAGTAAGGTGACGGGAGTCGCCTACGAGCAGTACTTC.

V usage is TRBV27 and J usage is TRBJ2-2, with 7 bases fitting TRBD1. This CDR3 region has 15 residues. The ends lost 3 bases at V and 0 bases at J; junction bases unmatched: 1. Per germline, CDR1 MNHEY and CDR2 SMNVEV (reference sequence). The CDR3 DNA is TGTGCCAGCAGTTTCGACAGGGCGAACACCGGGGAGCTGTTTTTT. Translation gives CASSFDRANTGELFF.

This clone has more than one count but fewer than ten. The chain recombines TRBV14 with TRBJ1-1; TRBD1 aligns across 7 bases. Trimming at V came to 4 bases and at J to 12 bases, leaving 17 bases not matched to a gene. CDR3 size: 15 residues. Germline values: CDR1 SGHDN, CDR2 FVKESK. The CDR3: CASSPAGTGAYVPFF. In nucleotides, the CDR3 is TGTGCCAGCAGCCCCGCAGGAACAGGGGCATATGTTCCTTTCTTT.

This chain uses TRBV27 with TRBJ1-4, with TRBD1 matching over 7 bases. Germline V gene lookup returns CDR1 MNHEY and CDR2 SMNVEV (reference sequence). This CDR3 spans 14 amino acids. V gave up 6 bases and J gave up 7 bases; unmatched junction bases: 8. CDR3 coding DNA: TGTGCCAGCAGGGTGGAGGGGGCAGGTGAAAAACTGTTTTTT. Amino acid sequence: CASRVEGAGEKLFF. The complete variable domain, with remaining parts taken from reference TRBV27 and TRBJ1-4, reads EAQVTQNPRYLITVTGKKLTVTCSQNMNHEYMSWYRQDPGLGLRQIYYSMNVEVTDKGDVPEGYKVSRKEKRNFPLILESPSPNQTSLYFCASRVEGAGEKLFFGSGTQLSVL.

The chain has TRBV27 and TRBJ1-1, with D maybe TRBD1 (6 bases). This CDR3 comprises 17 residues. Trimming stripped 5 bases from V and 3 bases from J, with 22 bases between. Germline lookup yields CDR1 MNHEY and CDR2 SMNVEV (reference sequence). CDR3 residues: CASSLWGARVGDTEAFF. CDR3 nucleotide sequence: TGTGCCAGCAGTCTTTGGGGGGCAAGGGTCGGGGACACTGAAGCTTTCTTT.

The J gene is TRBJ2-7, the V gene TRBV6-5, with 7 bases lining up with TRBD2. CDR3 length: 15 amino acids. In germline, CDR1 is MNHEY, CDR2 SVGAGI. V dropped 2 bases and J dropped 3; count of bases not matched to a gene: 7. The CDR3 region has the DNA TGTGCCAGCAGTTACAAAAGCGGGACTAACTACGAGCAGTACTTC. The encoded protein is CASSYKSGTNYEQYF.

The chain is built from TRBV7-9 and TRBJ1-1, with D perhaps matching TRBD1 (5 bases). Germline loops: CDR1 SEHNR, CDR2 FQNEAQ (reference sequence). CDR3 size: 14 residues. Trimming stripped 4 bases from V and 4 bases from J, with 13 bases between. This CDR3 is CASSSPATATEAFF. CDR3 DNA: TGTGCCAGCAGCTCACCCGCGACAGCCACTGAAGCTTTCTTT.

This chain connects TRBV9 to TRBJ2-7; the D is unclear. The germline V gene has CDR1 SGDLS and CDR2 YYNGEE. V was shortened by 0 bases and J by 6 bases, with 7 bases between the two germline ends. This CDR3 is built from 12 residues. The CDR3 loop is CASSVEYSEQYF. CDR3 coding DNA: TGTGCCAGCAGCGTAGAATACAGCGAGCAGTACTTC.

This clone has only one observation. The J gene is TRBJ1-1, the V gene TRBV11-1; D gene uncertain. The CDR3 sequence is 15 residues long. V shed 2 bases and J shed 1 base, with 11 bases lying between them. From germline, CDR1 is SGHAT and CDR2 FQDESV (reference sequence). The CDR3 coding sequence is TGTGCCAGCAGCTTATCTCCCTGGCAGAACACTGAAGCTTTCTTT. Protein: CASSLSPWQNTEAFF.

J is TRBJ2-7 and V is TRBV27; 7 bases match TRBD2. The CDR3 is made up of 15 amino acids. Germline V CDR1 and CDR2: MNHEY, SMNVEV (reference sequence). V lost 4 bases, J lost 2 bases, and 8 bases stayed unmatched. As DNA, the CDR3 is TGTGCCAGCAGTTGGGCGGGAGATTACCCCTACGAGCAGTACTTC. It translates to CASSWAGDYPYEQYF.

The chain combines TRBV28 with TRBJ1-2, with D unresolved. The V gene lost 6 bases and the J gene lost 4 bases, with 18 bases spanning the gap. The germline V gene has CDR1 MDHEN and CDR2 SYDVKM. The CDR3 loop spans 15 amino acids. As DNA, the CDR3 is TGTGCCAGCAGGGGGTGGCAGGAGGGTATCTATGGCTACACCTTC. It encodes CASRGWQEGIYGYTF.

The chain has TRBV27 and TRBJ1-5; D ambiguous. V was clipped by 2 bases and J by 0 bases, with 14 bases between them. The CDR3 runs to 17 residues. Germline V gene data show CDR1 as MNHEY and CDR2 as SMNVEV (reference sequence). The CDR3, as DNA: TGTGCCAGCAGTTTACGTGGCTTGGGCTATAGCAATCAGCCCCAGCATTTT. Its protein is CASSLRGLGYSNQPQHF.

This sequence joins TRBV9 and TRBJ1-1; D unresolved. CDR3 length: 17 residues. Trimming took 4 bases from V and 4 from J, leaving 23 bases between them. The germline V gene encodes CDR1 SGDLS and CDR2 YYNGEE. DNA of the CDR3: TGTGCCAGCAGCCTTGGGCAGTCGCTCCTTAGAGGCACTGAAGCTTTCTTT. Translated, it gives CASSLGQSLLRGTEAFF.

This clone was recorded only once. This chain connects TRBV5-1 to TRBJ2-1; 8 bases fit TRBD2. This CDR3 has 15 residues. Germline V gene lookup returns CDR1 SGHRS and CDR2 YFSETQ. The trim removed 0 bases at V and 5 bases at J, leaving 4 bases unmatched. The CDR3, as DNA: TGCGCCAGCAGCTTGGGACGGGAGGGCCACAATGAGCAGTTCTTC. Protein sequence: CASSLGREGHNEQFF.

As to this clone: The same CDR3 can be traced to other DNA sequences in this sample. This chain's CDR3 is CASSRTSGPYNEQFF. CDR3 DNA sequence: TGTGCCAGCAGCCGAACTAGCGGCCCTTACAATGAGCAGTTCTTC. The chain couples TRBV9 to TRBJ2-1; 8 bases match TRBD2. This CDR3 contains 15 residues. Trimming cost V 4 bases and J 4 bases; bases outside gene matches: 7. Germline V gene data show CDR1 as SGDLS and CDR2 as YYNGEE.

The chain recombines TRBV29-1 with TRBJ2-3; 7 bases match TRBD1. Germline assignment: CDR1 SQVTM and CDR2 ANQGSEA. CDR3 length: 13 residues. The V segment lost 4 bases and the J segment 7 bases; nucleotides outside the gene matches: 8. CDR3 sequence reads: CSVVKGAWNTQYF. The CDR3, as DNA: TGCAGCGTTGTTAAGGGGGCTTGGAATACGCAGTATTTT.

This sequence joins TRBV9 and TRBJ1-4; weak D call: TRBD1 (6 bases). The CDR3 covers 14 residues. V shed 0 bases and J shed 11 bases, with 14 bases lying between them. The germline CDR1 and CDR2 sequences are SGDLS and YYNGEE. This chain's CDR3 is CASSVGDTFGKLFF. The CDR3 coding sequence is TGTGCCAGCAGCGTAGGGGACACCTTTGGGAAACTGTTTTTT.

This chain connects TRBV19 to TRBJ2-1; 8 bases are shared with TRBD2. V lost 4 bases, J lost 9 bases, and 17 bases stayed unmatched. From germline, CDR1 is LNHDA and CDR2 SQIVND (reference sequence). This CDR3 spans 17 amino acids. The CDR3 is CASSKGGLVSPRGEQFF. Here the CDR3 DNA reads TGTGCCAGTAGTAAAGGGGGACTAGTAAGCCCCCGCGGTGAGCAGTTCTTC.

This chain joins TRBV7-9 and TRBJ2-6; no clear D. The germline V gene has CDR1 SEHNR and CDR2 FQNEAQ (reference sequence). This CDR3 is 14 amino acids long. The V gene lost 5 bases and the J gene lost 11 bases, with 16 bases spanning the gap. The CDR3 bases are TGTGCCAGCAGCGCGCAAATCCTCTCCCACGTCCTGACTTTC. Amino acid sequence: CASSAQILSHVLTF.

In nucleotides, the CDR3 is TGTGCCAGCAGTTTAGGCGGGAGAGATACGCAGTATTTT. It specifies CASSLGGRDTQYF. The chain employs TRBV28 and TRBJ2-3; 7 nucleotides align to TRBD2. The V gene's germline CDR1 is MDHEN and CDR2 SYDVKM. The CDR3 extends over 13 amino acids. V trimming: 2 bases; J trimming: 5 bases; junction bases outside the gene matches: 1.

Concerning this clone: This same CDR3 is encoded by further DNA sequences in the sample. CDR3 region: CATCRGSSYNEQFF. In DNA form, the CDR3 reads TGTGCCACCTGCCGGGGGAGCTCCTACAATGAGCAGTTCTTC. The V and J genes are TRBV6-6 and TRBJ2-1; D possibly corresponds to TRBD2 (6 bases). With 10 bases removed from V and 0 bases from J, the gap between germline ends came to 13 bases. The CDR3 loop spans 14 amino acids. Germline-derived CDR1 and CDR2 are MNHNY and SVGAGI (reference sequence).

A few counts support this clone. The gene calls are TRBV7-6 and TRBJ2-5; 7 bases map to TRBD1. Germline trimming cut 4 bases from V and 2 bases from J; bases unmatched to any gene: 4. The CDR3 consists of 14 residues. Per germline, CDR1 SGHVS and CDR2 FNYEAQ. This CDR3 reads CASSSPGQQETQYF. CDR3 sequence (DNA): TGTGCCAGCAGCTCTCCGGGACAGCAAGAGACCCAGTACTTC.

Of note for this clone: This is likely an artifact of a read error, given a far larger clone one base away. This CDR3 is also generated by other DNA sequences in the sample. The V gene is TRBV25-1, the J gene TRBJ1-5; D call uncertain. This CDR3 is built from 15 residues. CDR1 and CDR2 (germline): MGHDK, SYGVNS. The CDR3 sequence is CASSPSVGSNQPQHF. CDR3 DNA: TGTGCCAGCAGCCCATCCGTGGGGAGCAATCAGCCCCAGCACTTT.